This is a list of T cell receptor beta chains from one sample in a study of blood T cell repertoires in COVID-19. The data were produced by immunoSEQ multiplex PCR, yet TCRdb's version contains in-frame clones alone and is incomplete. Among hundreds of thousands of clones, around 88% were seen once, and the ten largest hold more than 0.95%. The source material was PBMCs or T cells enriched from blood (not recorded which). The receptors come from a woman aged 40 to 50 with acute COVID-19. CDR3s include the opening cysteine and the closing phenylalanine or tryptophan.

J	V	CDR3
TRBJ2-2	TRBV19	CASSSTTGANTGELFF
TRBJ2-5	TRBV5-4	CASSSGLYGGTQYF
TRBJ1-2	TRBV24-1	CATSGQGLVGYGYTF
TRBJ1-2	TRBV7-9	CASSFRDIVDGYTF
TRBJ1-3	TRBV9	CASSVGPTPAGSSGNTIYF
TRBJ1-4	TRBV18	CASSPIVTGGAANEKLFF
TRBJ2-7	TRBV29-1	CSVVKGQGAYEQYF
TRBJ2-1	TRBV11-3	CASSRRTMGNEQFF
TRBJ2-1	TRBV5-5	CASSPGESREGYEQFF
TRBJ2-2	TRBV6-1	CASSPSANTGELFF
TRBJ1-1	TRBV18	CASSPPGQMDTEAFF
TRBJ1-5	TRBV4-1	CASSQAGGGPQPQHF
TRBJ1-4	TRBV6-5	CASSYSKSQGALFF
TRBJ1-2	TRBV18	CASSPGGDYGYTF
TRBJ1-1	TRBV11-2	CASSFRQLVGNTEAFF
TRBJ1-1	TRBV2	CASSERGSPNTEAFF
TRBJ2-3	TRBV29-1	CSVKAGEATDTQYF
TRBJ1-4	TRBV28	CASTGTGEKLFF
TRBJ1-5	TRBV6-5	CASILQRGGQPQHF
TRBJ1-3	TRBV7-9	CASSLEGQAGNTIYF
TRBJ1-2	TRBV7-9	CASSPPPRQAGEGYTF
TRBJ1-2	TRBV5-1	CASSLVAGLNYGYTF
TRBJ1-3	TRBV7-9	CASSFGEPSGNTIYF
TRBJ1-1	TRBV5-8	CASRWQDRGNTEAFF
TRBJ2-1	TRBV19	CASRTSGGIPEQFF
TRBJ2-7	TRBV28	CASSPQGVSYEQYF
TRBJ1-1	TRBV7-3	CASSLTGRNTEAFF